Presented here are 27 T cell receptor beta chains from one specimen sequenced in a study of T cell changes during pregnancy in multiple sclerosis (dated by TCRdb to between 2018 and 2021). Library prep was done by the immunoSEQ multiplex PCR assay. Sourced from immuneACCESS, this table was stored by TCRdb with only in-frame sequences that have V and J called. A share of the clones is absent; for the studies checked, an unresolved V gene accounts for under half, and the remainder has no known explanation. For this sample there are about 42,000 clones; around four fifths appear just once. The biggest ten clones account for around 0.58% of the sample. The starting material was CD4+ T cells from peripheral blood mononuclear cells, obtained before pregnancy. The receptors come from a female donor with multiple sclerosis, enrolled in a pregnancy study.

The rearrangement links TRBV30 to TRBJ1-3; D is unresolved. There are 13 residues in the CDR3. The V and J ends lost 4 bases and 3 bases respectively, with 10 bases between them. Looked up from germline, CDR1 is GTSNPN and CDR2 is SVGIG (reference sequence). The CDR3 protein is CAWNGGNGNTIYF. The CDR3 DNA is TGTGCCTGGAATGGCGGCAATGGAAACACCATATATTTT.

The V gene is TRBV5-1, the J gene TRBJ1-2, with D hard to call. The CDR3 spans 15 residues. Germline CDR1 and CDR2: SGHRS and YFSETQ. Trimming pared 0 bases from V and 2 bases from J, leaving 11 bases between. CDR3 residues: CASSLEGGLNYGYTF. The CDR3 DNA reads as TGCGCCAGCAGCTTGGAAGGAGGGTTGAACTATGGCTACACCTTC.

The J gene is TRBJ1-1, the V gene TRBV29-1; 8 bases agree with TRBD1. Germline CDR1 reads SQVTM; CDR2 reads ANQGSEA. Trimming removed 3 bases from V and 5 bases from J; junction bases left unmatched: 5. The CDR3 is 13 amino acids. DNA for the CDR3: TGCAGCGTTGAGACAGGGGTAGGAACTGAAGCTTTCTTT. As protein: CSVETGVGTEAFF.

This clone was picked up one time. The chain combines TRBV19 with TRBJ2-1; TRBD1 agrees at 9 bases. The V and J ends lost 4 bases and 12 bases, in that order; junction bases with no gene match: 7. Germline assignment: CDR1 LNHDA and CDR2 SQIVND (reference sequence). This CDR3 has 13 residues. The CDR3 sequence: CASSNDRGSRQFF. CDR3 in DNA: TGTGCCAGTAGTAACGACAGGGGGAGTAGGCAGTTCTTC.

The chain recombines TRBV5-1 with TRBJ2-3; unclear D gene. V gave up 0 bases and J gave up 10 bases, with 12 bases separating them. CDR3 size: 13 residues. In germline, CDR1 is SGHRS, CDR2 YFSETQ. The CDR3 loop reads CASSLDPVVAQYF. As DNA, the CDR3 is TGCGCCAGCAGCTTGGATCCGGTCGTAGCGCAGTATTTT.

The chain carries TRBV6-1 and TRBJ1-2; TRBD1 aligns across 9 bases. The CDR3 has 14 amino acids. From germline, CDR1 is MNHNS and CDR2 SASEGT. With V trimmed by 6 bases and J by 1 base, 3 bases remained unmatched. The CDR3 nucleotides are TGTGCCAGCAGAAGACAGGGGGGTAACTATGGCTACACCTTC. The encoded protein is CASRRQGGNYGYTF.

V usage is TRBV15 and J usage is TRBJ2-1; 8 nucleotides align to TRBD2. Unmatched junction bases numbered 14, after V lost 6 bases and J lost 7 bases. The CDR3 is made up of 16 amino acids. Germline assignment: CDR1 LNHNV and CDR2 YYDKDF (reference sequence). This chain's CDR3 is CATRKVPGLVVNEQFF. The DNA for the CDR3 is TGTGCCACCAGGAAAGTGCCGGGACTAGTGGTGAATGAGCAGTTCTTC.

The V call is TRBV30, the J call TRBJ1-1; TRBD1 matches 8 bases. The CDR3 is 13 residues long. Germline CDR1 is GTSNPN and CDR2 is SVGIG (reference sequence). V shed 4 bases, J shed 10 bases, and the junction held 11 bases outside the gene matches. CDR3 sequence reads: CAWNRKNRGAAFF. In DNA, the CDR3 is TGTGCCTGGAATCGAAAAAACAGGGGGGCAGCTTTCTTT.

The chain is built from TRBV29-1 and TRBJ1-2; D not certain. The V gene's germline CDR1 is SQVTM and CDR2 ANQGSEA. The CDR3 has 14 amino acids. V was trimmed by 5 bases and J by 2 bases, leaving 15 bases between them. Here the CDR3 reads CSVSHSTGNYGYTF. CDR3 sequence (DNA): TGCAGCGTTAGCCATTCGACTGGCAACTATGGCTACACCTTC.

V gene TRBV7-9 combines with J gene TRBJ1-2, with D possibly being TRBD1 (5 bases). The CDR3 length is 12 residues. Between the trimmed V and J ends, which lost 5 bases and 4 bases, there was a span of 8 bases. Germline assignment: CDR1 SEHNR and CDR2 FQNEAQ (reference sequence). The DNA of the CDR3 is TGTGCCAGCAGCCGCGACAGCTATGGCTACACCTTC. It specifies CASSRDSYGYTF.

This clone was observed a handful of times. V gene TRBV7-2 combines with J gene TRBJ1-4; 9 nucleotides agree with TRBD1. Unmatched junction bases numbered 10, after V lost 1 base and J lost 10 bases. The CDR3 extends over 16 amino acids. Germline CDR1 and CDR2: SGHTA and FQGNSA. The CDR3 reads CASSLETGTGRGKLFF. The CDR3 DNA reads TGTGCCAGCAGCTTAGAAACCGGGACAGGGCGAGGAAAACTGTTTTTT.

This clone showed up just once. This chain links TRBV6-5 with TRBJ1-5, with no clear D. The CDR3 length is 13 residues. Deletions cut 5 bases from V and 2 bases from J, with 7 bases between. Germline-derived CDR1 and CDR2 are MNHEY and SVGAGI. The CDR3 DNA is TGTGCCAGCAGTGACGGAGGCAATCAGCCCCAGCATTTT. Translation gives CASSDGGNQPQHF.

This clone occurred a few times. The J gene is TRBJ2-2, the V gene TRBV10-1, with D possibly matching TRBD2 (5 bases). The V end lost 8 bases, the J end lost 1 base, and 5 bases lay between the germline ends. This CDR3 is 12 amino acids long. Per germline, CDR1 WNHNN and CDR2 SYGVQD (reference sequence). CDR3 sequence (DNA): TGCGCCAGCGGGAGGAACACCGGGGAGCTGTTTTTT. It specifies CASGRNTGELFF.

The chain couples TRBV7-6 to TRBJ1-3; no firm D call. The CDR3 sequence is 15 residues long. Germline V lookup: CDR1 SGHVS, CDR2 FNYEAQ. V gave up 4 bases and J gave up 14 bases, with 24 bases separating them. CDR3 residues: CASSSISPAQQSVYF. The CDR3 DNA is TGTGCCAGCAGCTCGATATCGCCGGCCCAACAGAGTGTATATTTT.

V gene TRBV5-1 combines with J gene TRBJ1-6; weak D call: TRBD1 (6 bases). V was shortened by 0 bases and J by 3 bases, with 7 bases between the two germline ends. Per germline, CDR1 SGHRS and CDR2 YFSETQ. This CDR3 is built from 15 residues. The CDR3 DNA reads TGCGCCAGCAGCTTGGACAGGGACTATAATTCACCCCTCCACTTT. Protein: CASSLDRDYNSPLHF.

The chain links TRBV6-5 to TRBJ2-2; the match to TRBD1 covers 7 bases. Germline CDR1 and CDR2: MNHEY and SVGAGI. This CDR3 has 13 residues. V was pared by 6 bases and J by 5 bases, with 3 bases of the junction left unmatched. The CDR3 sequence: CASSRQGTGELFF. The CDR3 region has the DNA TGTGCCAGCAGCCGACAGGGAACCGGGGAGCTGTTTTTT.

The V gene is TRBV7-9, the J gene TRBJ2-4; 8 bases line up with TRBD2. V shed 5 bases, J shed 0 bases, and the junction held 12 bases outside the gene matches. Germline CDR1 reads SEHNR; CDR2 reads FQNEAQ (reference sequence). The CDR3 runs to 18 residues. The CDR3 is CASSPTSGGPVAKNIQYF. The DNA of the CDR3 is TGTGCCAGCAGCCCAACGAGCGGGGGCCCCGTAGCCAAAAACATTCAGTACTTC.

DNA for the CDR3: TGTGCCTGGAATAGGGGCCGTGGCGGCTACACCTTC. Translating gives CAWNRGRGGYTF. The chain has TRBV30 and TRBJ1-2, with D possibly matching TRBD1 (5 bases). Trimming took 4 bases from V and 8 from J, leaving 14 bases between them. CDR1 and CDR2 from the germline V gene are GTSNPN and SVGIG (reference sequence). The CDR3 consists of 12 residues.

The rearrangement links TRBV7-6 to TRBJ1-2; TRBD1 is a possible D gene (6 bases). This CDR3 region has 15 residues. Trimming stripped 1 base from V and 4 bases from J, with 13 bases between. Germline CDR1 SGHVS, CDR2 FNYEAQ. CDR3 nucleotides: TGTGCCAGCAGCTTAGTCGCAGGGGCCACCTATGGCTACACCTTC. Residues: CASSLVAGATYGYTF.

This chain connects TRBV11-2 to TRBJ2-3, with 14 bases matching TRBD2. CDR3 length: 15 residues. Germline CDR1 and CDR2: SGHAT and FQNNGV. V lost 8 bases and J lost 6; bases outside the gene matches: 7. The CDR3 reads CASDLGLAGDDTQYF. In nucleotides, the CDR3 is TGTGCCAGCGACTTGGGACTAGCGGGAGATGATACGCAGTATTTT.

V and J are TRBV30 and TRBJ1-6, with D unresolved. Germline CDR1 and CDR2: GTSNPN and SVGIG (reference sequence). With 5 bases removed from V and 5 bases from J, the gap between germline ends came to 10 bases. The CDR3 runs 13 residues. In DNA form, the CDR3 reads TGTGCCTGGGGACTGCGAAATAATTCACCCCTCCACTTT. Translating gives CAWGLRNNSPLHF. The full variable domain, rest sourced from reference TRBV30 and TRBJ1-6, is SQTIHQWPATLVQPVGSPLSLECTVEGTSNPNLYWYRQAAGRGLQLLFYSVGIGQISSEVPQNLSASRPQDRQFILSSKKLLLSDSGFYLCAWGLRNNSPLHFGNGTRLTVT.

The V call is TRBV6-5, the J call TRBJ2-1, with D possibly matching TRBD1 (9 bases). The germline V gene has CDR1 MNHEY and CDR2 SVGAGI. Trimming stripped 8 bases from V and 9 bases from J, with 20 bases between. The CDR3 is made up of 14 amino acids. CDR3 sequence reads: CASFLVAGQGEQFF. Here the CDR3 DNA reads TGTGCCAGCTTTTTGGTAGCGGGACAGGGTGAGCAGTTCTTC.

V gene TRBV27 combines with J gene TRBJ1-2; D remains ambiguous. The CDR3 sequence is 14 residues long. V lost 6 bases, J lost 4 bases, and 15 bases lay in between. Germline-derived CDR1 and CDR2 are MNHEY and SMNVEV (reference sequence). CDR3 in DNA: TGTGCCAGCAGCCCCGGGAGGGCTAGCTATGGCTACACCTTC. The encoded protein is CASSPGRASYGYTF.

The rearrangement uses TRBV5-1 and TRBJ2-7; 11 positions agree with TRBD1. The CDR3 has 16 residues. The V gene's germline CDR1 is SGHRS and CDR2 YFSETQ. Trimming cost V 0 bases and J 5 bases; bases outside gene matches: 7. The CDR3 region has the DNA TGCGCCAGCAGCTTGGGGCCGGGACAGGGGGGCCACGAGCAGTACTTC. It translates to CASSLGPGQGGHEQYF.

The chain links TRBV5-6 to TRBJ2-1; 10 bases fit TRBD2. The CDR3 totals 17 residues. The germline V gene has CDR1 SGHDT and CDR2 YYEEEE. The junction had 11 bases not matched to a gene; V was cut back by 0 bases and J by 8 bases. CDR3 region: CASSLARLAGERDEQFF. The CDR3, as DNA: TGTGCCAGCAGCTTGGCGCGGCTAGCGGGGGAGAGAGATGAGCAGTTCTTC. Based on the CDR3 plus reference TRBV5-6 and TRBJ2-1, the full variable domain is DAGVTQSPTHLIKTRGQQVTLRCSPKSGHDTVSWYQQALGQGPQFIFQYYEEEERQRGNFPDRFSGHQFPNYSSELNVNALLLGDSALYLCASSLARLAGERDEQFFGPGTRLTVL.

V usage is TRBV27 and J usage is TRBJ1-2; TRBD1 might be the D (6 bases). Trimming took off 5 bases at V and 8 bases at J, with 12 bases between the two ends. The CDR3 is made up of 12 amino acids. Per germline, CDR1 MNHEY and CDR2 SMNVEV (reference sequence). The CDR3 region has the DNA TGTGCCAGCAGTACGGGACAACGGGGCTACACCTTC. Amino acids: CASSTGQRGYTF.

The J gene is TRBJ2-2, the V gene TRBV18; D gene unclear. V was shortened by 3 bases and J by 6 bases, with 11 bases between the two germline ends. The CDR3 loop spans 14 amino acids. Germline V gene sequence: CDR1 KGHSH, CDR2 LQKENI. CDR3: CASSPLQKAGELFF. The DNA of the CDR3 is TGTGCCAGCTCACCCCTACAGAAAGCCGGGGAGCTGTTTTTT.